This T cell receptor (beta chain) was sequenced during a study of response to subunit inactivated influenza vaccine. Overall study findings and caveats: Authors suggested that a seasonal influenza vaccination recruits few new T cells each time.

This clonotype was detected only a few times. What it recognizes is unknown. TCRdb recomputed calls from the RT-PCR reads with MiXCR, one row per CDR3 protein. The top ten hold around 2% of the sample, which has 450,000 to 550,000 distinct CDR3 sequences, roughly 27% seen once. Between the trimmed V and J ends, which lost 5 bases and 6 bases, there was a span of 14 bases. The CDR3 sequence is 13 residues long. The TCR comes from a man in his forties or fifties who received an inactivated influenza vaccine. The specimen was CD4+ T cells sorted from PBMCs, collected approximately 5 days after vaccination. This rearrangement joins TRBV12-3 or TRBV12-4 to TRBJ2-7; tentative D call: TRBD2 (5 bases). CDR3 sequence: CASSLRTLSEQYF. CDR3 coding DNA: TGTGCCAGCAGTCTAAGGACTTTATCCGAGCAGTACTTC.